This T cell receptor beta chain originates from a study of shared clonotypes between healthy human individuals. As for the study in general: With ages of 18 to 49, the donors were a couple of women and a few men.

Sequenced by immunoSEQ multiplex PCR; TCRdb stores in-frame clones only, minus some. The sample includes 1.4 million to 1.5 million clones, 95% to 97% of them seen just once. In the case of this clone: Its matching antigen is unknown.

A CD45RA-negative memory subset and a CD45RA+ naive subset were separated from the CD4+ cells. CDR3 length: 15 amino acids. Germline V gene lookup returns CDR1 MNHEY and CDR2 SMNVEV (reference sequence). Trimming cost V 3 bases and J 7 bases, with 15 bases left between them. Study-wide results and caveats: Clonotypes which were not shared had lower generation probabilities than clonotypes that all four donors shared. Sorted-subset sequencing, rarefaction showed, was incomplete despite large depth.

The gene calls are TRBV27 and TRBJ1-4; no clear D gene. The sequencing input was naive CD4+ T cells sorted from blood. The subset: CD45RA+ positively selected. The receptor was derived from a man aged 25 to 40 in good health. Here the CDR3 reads CASSFVDGGTEKLFF. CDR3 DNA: TGTGCCAGCAGTTTTGTCGACGGAGGCACTGAAAAACTGTTTTTT.